Listed here are 24 T cell receptor beta chains from one sample, sequenced in a study of blood T cell repertoires in COVID-19 (dated by TCRdb to the early 2020s). Receptors were amplified or captured by the immunoSEQ multiplex PCR assay. The clones in this table, taken by TCRdb from immuneACCESS, are in-frame only. Not every clone is retained; where verified, under half of the shortfall comes from an unresolved V gene, and the cause of the rest is unknown. Counted in this sample were about 150,000 clones; 70% to 90% of them appeared once. About 8.1% of the sample goes to the ten largest clones. Sequenced input: peripheral blood. All receptors come from a woman of 80 years or more with COVID-19, enrolled during active disease.

V usage is TRBV5-1 and J usage is TRBJ2-5, with TRBD2 as a possible D gene (7 bases). V lost 4 bases and J lost 3, with 10 bases in between. This CDR3 is built from 13 residues. CDR1 is SGHRS, CDR2 YFSETQ, per germline. The CDR3: CASSKGGEETQYF. CDR3 bases: TGCGCCAGCAGCAAGGGGGGGGAAGAGACCCAGTACTTC.

The J gene is TRBJ1-1, the V gene TRBV18; 11 bases match TRBD1. Germline CDR1 KGHSH, CDR2 LQKENI. This CDR3 has 14 residues. Germline trimming cut 2 bases from V and 5 bases from J; bases unmatched to any gene: 1. CDR3 bases: TGTGCCAGCTCACCAGGGACAGGGGGAACTGAAGCTTTCTTT. Translated, it gives CASSPGTGGTEAFF.

The J gene is TRBJ2-7, the V gene TRBV15, with D possibly TRBD1 on 5 matching bases. This CDR3 spans 12 amino acids. Germline loops: CDR1 LNHNV, CDR2 YYDKDF (reference sequence). Trimming left V 1 base short and J 7 bases short, with 8 bases between. CDR3 nucleotides: TGTGCCACCAGCAGAGGTAGGGGTGAGCAGTACTTC. It translates to CATSRGRGEQYF.

V usage is TRBV18 and J usage is TRBJ1-3, with D uncertain. V lost 7 bases to trimming and J lost 0 bases, with 16 bases between them. Germline V lookup: CDR1 KGHSH, CDR2 LQKENI. The CDR3 has 16 amino acids. The CDR3: CASFPAMGSSGNTIYF. CDR3 bases: TGTGCCAGCTTCCCAGCGATGGGGAGCTCTGGAAACACCATATATTTT.

The V call is TRBV6-5, the J call TRBJ2-2, with D uncertain. Deletions cut 2 bases from V and 5 bases from J, with 15 bases between. The CDR3 totals 16 residues. Looked up from germline, CDR1 is MNHEY and CDR2 is SVGAGI. The CDR3 bases are TGTGCCAGCAGTTACGGGCAGCCAGTATATACCGGGGAGCTGTTTTTT. Encoded protein: CASSYGQPVYTGELFF.

J is TRBJ1-6 and V is TRBV6-5; no definite D call. Per germline, CDR1 MNHEY and CDR2 SVGAGI. Between the trimmed V and J ends, which lost 6 bases and 6 bases, there was a span of 6 bases. The CDR3 length is 12 residues. The CDR3 nucleotides read TGTGCCAGCAGGCGAACTAATTCACCCCTCCACTTT. This encodes CASRRTNSPLHF.

The rearrangement joins TRBV11-1 to TRBJ1-1, with 7 bases lining up with TRBD1. Unmatched junction bases numbered 6, after V lost 5 bases and J lost 6 bases. The CDR3 totals 13 residues. Germline CDR1 reads SGHAT; CDR2 reads FQDESV (reference sequence). CDR3 sequence reads: CASSRDRGAEAFF. CDR3 bases: TGTGCCAGCAGCCGGGACAGAGGGGCTGAAGCTTTCTTT.

The genes are TRBV28 and TRBJ2-7; D uncertain. Germline V gene sequence: CDR1 MDHEN, CDR2 SYDVKM. With 7 bases removed from V and 3 bases from J, the gap between germline ends came to 13 bases. The CDR3 length is 13 residues. Here the CDR3 DNA reads TGTGCCAGCACCGTGAGGTCCCACTACGAGCAGTACTTC. Translated, it gives CASTVRSHYEQYF. The whole variable domain, remainder taken from reference TRBV28 and TRBJ2-7, is DVKVTQSSRYLVKRTGEKVFLECVQDMDHENMFWYRQDPGLGLRLIYFSYDVKMKEKGDIPEGYSVSREKKERFSLILESASTNQTSMYLCASTVRSHYEQYFGPGTRLTVT.

The chain employs TRBV19 and TRBJ2-3, with 8 bases matching TRBD2. The CDR3 covers 16 residues. CDR1 and CDR2 from the germline V gene are LNHDA and SQIVND (reference sequence). V gave up 0 bases and J gave up 2 bases; unmatched junction bases: 4. The CDR3 DNA reads TGTGCCAGTAGTATAGACAGCGGGAGCAACACAGATACGCAGTATTTT. As protein: CASSIDSGSNTDTQYF.

The gene calls are TRBV12-3 or TRBV12-4 and TRBJ2-3, with D possibly matching TRBD1 (5 bases). Trimming cost V 10 bases and J 2 bases, with 10 bases left between them. The CDR3 contains 12 residues. This CDR3 reads CATTGSTDTQYF. The CDR3 DNA is TGTGCCACCACAGGCTCCACAGATACGCAGTATTTT.

The chain is built from TRBV10-3 and TRBJ2-2; 7 nucleotides align to TRBD2. The CDR3 runs to 16 residues. Germline assignment: CDR1 ENHRY and CDR2 SYGVKD. Trimming took 0 bases from V and 5 from J; bases not matched to a gene: 6. As DNA, the CDR3 is TGTGCCATCAGTGAGTCGACTCAGGGAGGGACCGGGGAGCTGTTTTTT. This sequence encodes CAISESTQGGTGELFF.

The J gene is TRBJ2-5, the V gene TRBV5-1; D might be TRBD2 (5 bases). The germline CDR1 and CDR2 sequences are SGHRS and YFSETQ. Trimming cost V 5 bases and J 4 bases, with 12 bases left between them. There are 13 residues in the CDR3. The CDR3 DNA sequence: TGCGCCAGCAGTTCGGAGGCTGCAGAGACCCAGTACTTC. Translation: CASSSEAAETQYF.

This chain joins TRBV29-1 and TRBJ2-1; D is possibly TRBD1 (6 bases). Deletions cut 4 bases from V and 0 bases from J, with 13 bases between. This CDR3 spans 15 amino acids. The germline V gene has CDR1 SQVTM and CDR2 ANQGSEA. The CDR3: CSVGGGLLSYNEQFF. The CDR3 DNA follows: TGCAGCGTTGGTGGGGGCCTTCTCTCCTACAATGAGCAGTTCTTC.

In its sample, this clone was seen a few times. The rearrangement joins TRBV28 to TRBJ2-7; a weak D match, TRBD1 (6 bases). CDR1 and CDR2 (germline): MDHEN, SYDVKM. V gave up 2 bases and J gave up 0 bases, with 17 bases separating them. CDR3 length: 17 residues. The CDR3 loop reads CASSLRPTGTFSYEQYF. CDR3 sequence (DNA): TGTGCCAGCAGTTTACGTCCGACCGGGACATTCTCCTACGAGCAGTACTTC.

This chain joins TRBV11-2 and TRBJ2-5; TRBD2 matches 9 bases. The germline CDR1 and CDR2 sequences are SGHAT and FQNNGV. Trimming removed 0 bases from V and 4 bases from J; junction bases left unmatched: 3. The CDR3 consists of 15 residues. The DNA of the CDR3 is TGTGCCAGCAGCTTAGATCTAGCGGGGAGAGAGACCCAGTACTTC. Encoded protein: CASSLDLAGRETQYF.

This chain connects TRBV24-1 to TRBJ1-1; no clear D gene. CDR1 and CDR2 (germline): KGHDR, SFDVKD. The V end lost 10 bases, the J end lost 1 base, and 12 bases lay between the germline ends. The CDR3 covers 13 residues. The CDR3 nucleotides are TGTGCCACATATACAGAGAGGAACACTGAAGCTTTCTTT. This encodes CATYTERNTEAFF.

This clone was counted between two and nine times. CDR3 protein: CASSAGTAYEQYF. The CDR3 region has the DNA TGTGCCAGCAGCGCCGGGACTGCGTACGAGCAGTACTTC. This rearrangement joins TRBV13 to TRBJ2-7; D possibly corresponds to TRBD2 (6 bases). V shed 5 bases and J shed 4 bases, with 12 bases lying between them. This CDR3 has 13 residues. Germline V gene sequence: CDR1 PRHDT, CDR2 FYEKMQ (reference sequence).

V and J are TRBV2 and TRBJ1-2, with D unclear. V lost 7 bases and J 6 bases, leaving 18 bases between the germline ends. Germline CDR1 reads SNHLY; CDR2 reads FYNNEI. This CDR3 is built from 14 residues. The chain's CDR3 is CASTGRAERHGYTF. The DNA of the CDR3 is TGTGCCAGCACCGGCAGAGCCGAGAGGCATGGCTACACCTTC. Filled out from reference TRBV2 and TRBJ1-2, the complete variable domain reads EPEVTQTPSHQVTQMGQEVILRCVPISNHLYFYWYRQILGQKVEFLVSFYNNEISEKSEIFDDQFSVERPDGSNFTLKIRSTKLEDSAMYFCASTGRAERHGYTFGSGTRLTVV.

This chain links TRBV5-1 with TRBJ1-2, with 10 bases lining up with TRBD1. The CDR3 totals 14 residues. The V segment lost 4 bases and the J segment 7 bases; nucleotides outside the gene matches: 7. Germline CDR1 is SGHRS and CDR2 is YFSETQ. The CDR3 loop is CASSGAGQGSGYTF. The DNA for the CDR3 is TGCGCCAGCAGCGGGGCGGGACAGGGGTCTGGCTACACCTTC.

The chain couples TRBV5-1 to TRBJ2-5, with TRBD1 matching 8 bases. The CDR3 length is 14 residues. Germline assignment: CDR1 SGHRS and CDR2 YFSETQ. V dropped 4 bases and J dropped 4; count of bases not matched to a gene: 6. The CDR3 DNA reads as TGCGCCAGCAGCGAAGGACAGGGTCTAGAGACCCAGTACTTC. Translation: CASSEGQGLETQYF. Drawing the rest from reference TRBV5-1 and TRBJ2-5, the complete variable domain is KAGVTQTPRYLIKTRGQQVTLSCSPISGHRSVSWYQQTPGQGLQFLFEYFSETQRNKGNFPGRFSGRQFSNSRSEMNVSTLELGDSALYLCASSEGQGLETQYFGPGTRLLVL.

This chain links TRBV7-3 with TRBJ2-7; no definite D call. Germline V gives CDR1 SGHTA, CDR2 FQGTGA. The CDR3 loop spans 15 amino acids. V was pared by 5 bases and J by 0 bases, with 14 bases between. The CDR3 region has the DNA TGTGCCAGCAGCCCCGAACCGCGGAGCTCCTACGAGCAGTACTTC. Translating it yields CASSPEPRSSYEQYF.

The chain has TRBV11-3 and TRBJ2-2, with 7 positions matching TRBD1. J was trimmed by 7 bases and V by 5 bases; bases with no gene match: 4. The CDR3 length is 13 residues. CDR1 is SGHNT and CDR2 is YENEEA in the germline V gene. The DNA of the CDR3 is TGTGCCAGCAGCACAGACAGGGACGGGGAGCTGTTTTTT. Protein: CASSTDRDGELFF.

The DNA of the CDR3 is TGTGCCAGCAGTCCCCCTAGCGGGACCTACAATGAGCAGTTCTTC. It encodes CASSPPSGTYNEQFF. The chain employs TRBV28 and TRBJ2-1; 9 bases are a match to TRBD2. This CDR3 is built from 15 residues. Germline V gives CDR1 MDHEN, CDR2 SYDVKM. The V gene end was trimmed by 5 bases and the J gene end by 2 bases; junction bases not matched to a gene: 4.

This chain connects TRBV25-1 to TRBJ2-1; 10 bases map to TRBD2. V trimming: 4 bases; J trimming: 3 bases; junction bases outside the gene matches: 6. The length of the CDR3 is 16 residues. Germline values: CDR1 MGHDK, CDR2 SYGVNS. CDR3 amino acids: CASSAQLAGIYNEQFF. In DNA, the CDR3 is TGTGCCAGCAGTGCCCAACTAGCGGGGATCTACAATGAGCAGTTCTTC.